Described below is a single TCR beta chain sequence and its context. This clone has ten or more counts. No antigen is known for it. No base quality information exists; no much larger clone differs at one position. A single peripheral blood draw of approximately 110 mL on average was collected from each donor into heparinised tubes. A BD FACSAria II and a panel including CD45RO, CCR7, CD25, CD127, CD95 and CD27 were used to sort naive, central memory, regulatory and stem cell-like memory CD4+ T cells. All sorted populations exceeded 95% purity. Right away, PBMCs were isolated by Lymphoprep density gradient centrifugation and were stained directly, with no culture step. Samples were stained and sorted in pairs, with one healthy donor and one patient per experiment, so that batch effects were minimized. This sample was included in a study of beta chain features in type 1 diabetes (dated by TCRdb to 2016 to 2019). Regarding the research as a whole: Mean age, gender distribution, total cell number and subset yield did not differ between patients and healthy donors. A total of some 100,000,000 sorted cells were examined across all samples, and a strong correlation was observed between cell number per subset and RNA yield. In the study, recently diagnosed type 1 diabetes patients and matched healthy donors were compared on the TCRB repertoires of their sorted circulating CD4+ T cell subsets. Regulatory and stem cell-like memory subsets were isolated from only 8 patients and roughly 8 healthy donors, whereas naive and central memory subsets came from all 30 or so donors.

The entire isolated RNA was reverse transcribed using the High Capacity cDNA Reverse Transcription Kit, and thus expressed TCRB transcripts were sequenced. Deep immunoSEQ sequencing was applied to naive, central memory and regulatory T cell samples, giving an average of roughly 3.5 million total reads per sample. Sorted cells were lysed in RLT buffer and RNA was extracted with DNase-treated RNeasy Micro or Mini kits, depending on cell number. Each cell subset was processed separately to prevent cross-contamination, with patient and healthy donor samples processed together. The immunoSEQ multiplex PCR was used to amplify TCRB sequences from cDNA, generating 87-bp fragments that spanned the CDR3 region. Sequencing of the amplicons was performed on the Illumina HiSeq platform. As for the authors' bioinformatics: PCR bias was corrected computationally using synthetic template baselines, and reads within Hamming distance 2 were collapsed, with unmergeable singletons discarded. By aligning reads against IMGT, V, D and J genes, CDR3 length, and insertions or deletions at six rearrangement sites were assigned. Within each subset, clonotype counts were normalized to sorted cell number, after which true diversity and Gini coefficients were computed with the tcR R package. Repertoire sharing was quantified using the overlap coefficient calculated on TCRB nucleotide sequences. Out-of-frame TCRB sequences from naive cells were analyzed as a proxy for the pre-selection repertoire. Held by TCRdb, this immuneACCESS table contains in-frame sequences only and omits some clones. Under half of the omission traces to an unresolved V gene where checked; the cause of the rest is unknown. V, J and clone size are taken as reported in that table, and D and trimming were inferred from the DNA itself. The sample records around 140,000 clones, over 9.5% of which are singletons. Clones ranked in the top ten supply 1.3% of the sample.

The paper's findings and limits, for the study overall: PCR may preferentially amplify shorter templates, but because patient and control samples were amplified and corrected together, any resulting skew would affect both groups equally. Sequencing cDNA rather than genomic DNA could over-represent highly expressing activated cells, although activation and CD3 levels did not differ between groups. Fewer insertions and more nucleotide deletions at VDJ recombination sites were observed in patients with type 1 diabetes, implying thymic rearrangement abnormalities. HLA sub-analyses involved small numbers of individuals, so any influence of HLA type on TCRB rearrangement remained unresolved. In all four CD4+ subsets, TCRB CDR3 length was moderately but significantly shorter in type 1 diabetes patients. Naive, central memory and regulatory TCRB repertoires appeared more similar among patients than among healthy donors.

In the germline V gene, CDR1 corresponds to LGHNA and CDR2 to YNFKEQ. The CDR3 numbers 19 residues from cysteine through phenylalanine. The entry retains the CDR3 DNA only, 57 bases that are in frame from base 1. V and J lose 0 bases and 0 bases, and a span of 17 bases separates them. Recombination joined TRBV4-2 with TRBJ1-4; the D gene lacks a confident call. Sequencing input: naive CD4+ T cells from blood. This specimen's cell subset or site label, per the study, means: true naive CD4+ T cells. This receptor was taken from a man younger than 35 in good health. The CDR3 in this case is CASSQELVVPGSTNEKLFF. The sequenced DNA: TGTGCCAGCAGCCAAGAGTTAGTGGTCCCAGGCTCAACTAATGAAAAACTGTTTTTT.